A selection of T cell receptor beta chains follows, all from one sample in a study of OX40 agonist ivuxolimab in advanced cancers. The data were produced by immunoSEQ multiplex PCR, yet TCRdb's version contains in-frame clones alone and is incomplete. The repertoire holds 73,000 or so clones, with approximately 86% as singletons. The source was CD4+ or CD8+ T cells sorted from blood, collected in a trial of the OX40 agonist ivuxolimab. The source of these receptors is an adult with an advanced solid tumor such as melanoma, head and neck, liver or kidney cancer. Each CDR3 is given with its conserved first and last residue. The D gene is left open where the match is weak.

TGTGCCAGCTCACCCACCACGGGAAACACCATATATTTT | CASSPTTGNTIYF | NA | TRBJ1-3 | TRBV18
TGTGCCAGTAGAGGGAATGGGGTTAATTCACCCCTCCACTTT | CASRGNGVNSPLHF | NA | TRBJ1-6 | TRBV19
TGTGCCAGCAGCCAACGACAGGGAAGCCACGAGCAGTACTTC | CASSQRQGSHEQYF | TRBD1 | TRBJ2-7 | TRBV5-6
TGTGCCAGCTCACCACCATGGCCAGGATCCTACGAGCAGTACTTC | CASSPPWPGSYEQYF | NA | TRBJ2-7 | TRBV18
TGCGCCAGCAGCAGGGGGACAGGGTTGAGCTCTGGGGCCAACGTCCTGACTTTC | CASSRGTGLSSGANVLTF | TRBD1 | TRBJ2-6 | TRBV5-1
TGTGCCAGCAGCCAAGGACGGGAAAATTCACCCCTCCACTTT | CASSQGRENSPLHF | NA | TRBJ1-6 | TRBV14
TGTGCCAGCAGTCGGGGGGCTAATGAAAAACTGTTTTTT | CASSRGANEKLFF | NA | TRBJ1-4 | TRBV7-3
TGTGCCAGCTCACCACCGTCTCCCGGGACAGGGTACGACCTAGGCTATGGCTACACCTTC | CASSPPSPGTGYDLGYGYTF | TRBD1 | TRBJ1-2 | TRBV18
TGTGCCAGCAGTCCCTGGGAGGCCGTCACCTACAATGAGCAGTTCTTC | CASSPWEAVTYNEQFF | NA | TRBJ2-1 | TRBV25-1
TGTGCCAGCAAGTCGGAATATAATTCACCCCTCCACTTT | CASKSEYNSPLHF | NA | TRBJ1-6 | TRBV2
TGTGCCAGCAGCTCCGGGACTAGCGGAACCCGGGTGGCAGAGCAGTACTTC | CASSSGTSGTRVAEQYF | TRBD2 | TRBJ2-7 | TRBV7-2
TGTGCCAGCAGTACGTCAGCAGAGACCCAGTACTTC | CASSTSAETQYF | NA | TRBJ2-5 | TRBV28
TGTGCCAGCAGCCGCACCACACAGAACCTACAGTACTTC | CASSRTTQNLQYF | NA | TRBJ2-7 | TRBV27
TGTGCCAGCAGTTACTCACGGAGCTCCTACGAGCAGTACTTC | CASSYSRSSYEQYF | NA | TRBJ2-7 | TRBV6-5
TGCGCCAGCAGCTCCACAGGGTTTTTGGATGGCTACACCTTC | CASSSTGFLDGYTF | NA | TRBJ1-2 | TRBV5-1
TGTGCCAGCAGCCGACTTACAGGGGACCACGAGCAGTACTTC | CASSRLTGDHEQYF | TRBD1 | TRBJ2-7 | TRBV7-8
TGTGCCAGTACCCCGGACTGGACGGCTGAGCAGTTCTTC | CASTPDWTAEQFF | NA | TRBJ2-1 | TRBV19
TGCGCCAGCAGAGACGGGAGGGGAGGGAATTACGAGCAGTACTTC | CASRDGRGGNYEQYF | TRBD2 | TRBJ2-7 | TRBV5-1
TGTGCCAGCAGCCGTTACACGACCCTTAATTCACCCCTCCACTTT | CASSRYTTLNSPLHF | NA | TRBJ1-6 | TRBV14
TGTGCCAGCAGTTTATTCCGGGGGACTGAAGCTTTCTTT | CASSLFRGTEAFF | NA | TRBJ1-1 | TRBV28
TGTGCCAGCAGCTTACGTAGCAATCAGCCCCAGCATTTT | CASSLRSNQPQHF | NA | TRBJ1-5 | TRBV7-8
TGTGCCAGCAGCCGAGGGGGGTTTAGCACAGATACGCAGTATTTT | CASSRGGFSTDTQYF | NA | TRBJ2-3 | TRBV11-3
TGCGCCAGCAGCTTGGTGGGACAGGGCCAGGGGGAGCAGTTCTTC | CASSLVGQGQGEQFF | TRBD1 | TRBJ2-1 | TRBV5-1
TGCGCCAGCAGCTTGGGGGCCGCCCCGGAGACCCAGTACTTC | CASSLGAAPETQYF | NA | TRBJ2-5 | TRBV5-1